The 10 T cell receptor beta chains below were found in one sample sequenced in a study of Graves' ophthalmopathy and Graves' hyperthyroidism. Investigators amplified TCR beta CDR3 regions from RNA transcripts. The first round was an RT-PCR with HTBI primers, and the second round was a multiplex PCR. TCRdb re-called the multiplex PCR reads through MiXCR, storing one row per CDR3 protein. The repertoire holds a few hundred thousand distinct CDR3 sequences, with about 18% as singletons. Sequenced sample: peripheral blood. These receptors were collected from an adult woman with stable Graves' hyperthyroidism.

The V and J genes are TRBV6-1 and TRBJ1-1, with D perhaps matching TRBD1 (5 bases). The CDR3 has 16 amino acids. Germline V gives CDR1 MNHNS, CDR2 SASEGT. The V gene lost 4 bases and the J gene lost 0 bases, with 15 bases spanning the gap. CDR3 loop: CASSGFRGSMNTEAFF. In nucleotides, the CDR3 is TGTGCCAGCAGTGGTTTTCGGGGCTCCATGAACACTGAAGCTTTCTTT.

This clonotype appeared many times. The DNA of the CDR3 is TGCAGTGCTATTGGGGCGGGGGGACCCTCGGGGGAGACCCAGTACTTC. It translates to CSAIGAGGPSGETQYF. The chain recombines TRBV20-1 with TRBJ2-5, with TRBD2 identical over 8 bases. The length of the CDR3 is 16 residues. J was trimmed by 5 bases and V by 4 bases; bases with no gene match: 15. Germline values: CDR1 DFQATT, CDR2 SNEGSKA (reference sequence).

The sample holds many counts of this clonotype. This chain uses TRBV6-5 with TRBJ2-7; maybe TRBD2 (6 bases). This CDR3 contains 16 residues. V was trimmed by 0 bases and J by 2 bases, leaving 14 bases between them. Germline-derived CDR1 and CDR2 are MNHEY and SVGAGI. The CDR3 reads CASSYSTLASTYEQYF. CDR3 bases: TGTGCCAGCAGTTACTCTACCCTAGCGAGTACCTACGAGCAGTACTTC.

This clonotype was counted at least ten times. The chain combines TRBV29-1 with TRBJ2-5; 7 bases line up with TRBD1. There are 16 residues in the CDR3. V lost 0 bases and J lost 1; bases outside the gene matches: 8. CDR1 and CDR2 from the germline V gene are SQVTM and ANQGSEA. The CDR3 is CSVEDTYGTVQETQYF. The DNA for the CDR3 is TGCAGCGTTGAAGATACATACGGGACAGTCCAAGAGACCCAGTACTTC.

In its sample, this clonotype was seen many times. CDR3 sequence: CASSLGGRNYGYTF. CDR3 nucleotide sequence: TGTGCCAGCAGCTTGGGAGGCAGAAACTATGGCTACACCTTC. The rearrangement uses TRBV5-4 and TRBJ1-2, with D uncertain. Germline V gene sequence: CDR1 SGHNT, CDR2 YYREEE (reference sequence). This CDR3 spans 14 amino acids. With 0 bases removed from V and 2 bases from J, the gap between germline ends came to 8 bases.

This clonotype was seen ten or more times. The chain links TRBV28 to TRBJ2-4; no clear D gene. The V gene lost 2 bases and the J gene lost 0 bases, with 11 bases spanning the gap. Germline values: CDR1 MDHEN, CDR2 SYDVKM. The CDR3 length is 16 residues. The CDR3 spells CASSLPPGIAKNIQYF. In DNA, the CDR3 is TGTGCCAGCAGTTTACCCCCAGGAATAGCCAAAAACATTCAGTACTTC.

The rearrangement uses TRBV11-2 and TRBJ2-1; D may be TRBD2 (5 bases). This CDR3 region has 17 residues. Germline assignment: CDR1 SGHAT and CDR2 FQNNGV. V was shortened by 4 bases and J by 0 bases, with 16 bases between the two germline ends. CDR3 sequence reads: CASSSSHGSSSYNEQFF. The CDR3 bases are TGTGCCAGCAGCTCCAGCCATGGGAGTAGCTCCTACAATGAGCAGTTCTTC.

This clonotype was recorded a few times. The chain has TRBV6-1 and TRBJ2-2; 10 bases are a match to TRBD1. This CDR3 spans 14 amino acids. Germline V gene data show CDR1 as MNHNS and CDR2 as SASEGT. Trimming at V came to 10 bases and at J to 5 bases, leaving 7 bases not matched to a gene. The CDR3 reads CAIDRGQGTGELFF. CDR3 sequence (DNA): TGTGCCATAGACAGGGGACAGGGGACCGGGGAGCTGTTTTTT.

This clonotype occurred many times. The CDR3, as DNA: TGTGCTAGTGGTTTGGTAGTCCGCGGGGTTAGCTACGAGCAGTACTTC. Translating it yields CASGLVVRGVSYEQYF. This chain joins TRBV12-5 and TRBJ2-7; tentatively, D is TRBD2 (6 bases). This CDR3 region has 16 residues. With 0 bases removed from V and 3 bases from J, the gap between germline ends came to 15 bases. Germline V lookup: CDR1 LGHNT, CDR2 FRNRAP.

This clonotype was observed many times. V and J are TRBV5-1 and TRBJ2-7; D may be TRBD1 or TRBD2 (5 bases each). The germline CDR1 and CDR2 sequences are SGHRS and YFSETQ. The length of the CDR3 is 14 residues. Between the trimmed V and J ends, which lost 7 bases and 4 bases, there was a span of 18 bases. Written as DNA, the CDR3 is TGCGCCAGCGCCCTGGGACGGTCGGGGTACGAGCAGTACTTC. Translating gives CASALGRSGYEQYF.